The source of this T cell receptor (beta chain) is a study of shared clonotypes between healthy human individuals (TCRdb year 2020). Regarding the study in general: The cohort comprised two women and a few men aged 18 to 49 years. For each donor, CD4 naive and CD4 memory were each run on three plates, CD8 naive on two plates, and CD8 memory on one plate. Blood TCR repertoires of a handful of healthy adults were deeply sequenced to estimate repertoire size and the extent of clonotype sharing between individuals. Each donor's leukapheresis produced roughly between about 0.8 and 10 billion PBMCs. To increase sequencing depth and limit assay-specific biases, different laboratories used diverse techniques to prepare libraries and sequence TCR repertoires.

The CDR3, from cysteine to phenylalanine, totals 16 residues. Left in the record is the CDR3 DNA by itself, 48 bases read in frame from the first base. From the germline V gene, CDR1 is MGHRA and CDR2 is YSYEKL. Cut back by 0 bases and 0 bases, the V and J ends lie 9 bases apart. Concerning this clone: Its antigen has not been determined. No per-base quality is available; no much larger clone lies one base away. This sample also contains other DNA sequences that code for the same CDR3.

Beyond this particular receptor, the publication reports: Because the study included only a small number of donors, the genetic and exposure-history diversity represented was limited. Sampling was restricted to blood, and TCR repertoires in tissues likely differ from the TCR repertoires found in blood. Naive subsets generally had larger estimated clonotype richness than memory subsets did. Pairwise subsampling indicated that sequencing depth was expected to affect the degree of clonotype sharing among donors. Rarefaction of sorted-subset datasets indicated incomplete sequencing despite the large sequencing depth. When four donors were compared, the shared fraction of clonotypes was around 5% for naive CD4, 3.5% to 4% for naive CD8, 2.3% for memory CD4, and 0.4% for memory CD8. Compared with non-shared clonotypes, the clonotypes found in all four sorted-subset donors had higher generation probabilities.

Donors were healthy HIV-negative adults with no recently reported acute infections or vaccinations. Every donor was a Caucasian adult residing in Nashville, Tennessee, USA. CD4+ T cells were enriched through magnetic negative selection, after which naive cells were positively selected on CD45RA and the remaining negative fraction served as the memory subset. Blood was obtained by leukapheresis, after which PBMCs were separated by Ficoll-Histopaque density gradient centrifugation and cryopreserved in liquid nitrogen vapor phase. Purity and quantity of every magnetically sorted T cell population were checked by analytical flow cytometry. From each sorted fraction, genomic DNA was isolated and quantified by UV absorbance on a Nanodrop 2000c. TCR CDR3 regions were amplified from genomic DNA by multiplex PCR using the deep immunoSEQ assay. Extracted genomic DNA from each cell subset was spread evenly across all wells of several immunoSEQ 96-well plates, with each plate serving as a replicate. For sorted subsets, about 200 ng genomic DNA, equal to 25,000 to 35,000 T cell genomes, was loaded into each replicate PCR. The purified libraries were quantified using a Qubit 3.0 fluorometer, sized with a Bioanalyzer 2100, and then quantified again using the KAPA Library Quantification kit. Every immunoSEQ 96-well plate was sequenced on a dedicated single-read 150-cycle Illumina NextSeq 550 flow cell. In the original analysis: The immunoSEQ output contained only junctional sequences without quality scores, so filtering could not match that applied to full-length reads. Sequences were annotated with PyIR, a Python wrapper for IgBLAST v1.9, using IMGT germline references to assign V/J genes and CDR3. Reads were filtered out if the reads had weak V/J assignments (E-value above 1e-6), no CDR3, stop codons, out-of-frame junctions, or ambiguous translated residues. A V3J clonotype was defined by an identical inferred V gene, J gene, and CDR3 amino acid sequence. Percentage overlap between repertoires was calculated by dividing the number of shared unique clonotypes by the size of the smaller repertoire. Three approaches were used to assess repertoire richness: RTK rarefaction, the Chao1 estimator, and Recon v2.1 estimates of unobserved clonotypes. OLGA was used to compute generation probabilities for all TCRbeta clonotypes that the gDNA method yielded from four donors. This immuneACCESS table, as held by TCRdb, lists in-frame sequences with V and J called but not all clones. Of the missing ones, under half trace to an unresolved V gene in checked studies; the others have no known cause. D and trimming come from the DNA, and the V and J calls and clone size come from that table. Counted in this sample were about 1.5 million clones; 95% to 99% of them appeared once. Of the sample, around 0.45% falls within the top ten clones.

The sequencing input was naive CD4+ T cells sorted from blood. The sample's cell subset or site, from its label and the paper: CD45RA+ positively selected. The source is a man younger than 40 in good health. The V and J genes are TRBV4-1 and TRBJ1-5, with the identity of the D gene unclear. The nucleotide sequence is TGCGCCAGCAGCCAAGATCCGGGAAATAGCAATCAGCCCCAGCATTTT. It codes for CASSQDPGNSNQPQHF.